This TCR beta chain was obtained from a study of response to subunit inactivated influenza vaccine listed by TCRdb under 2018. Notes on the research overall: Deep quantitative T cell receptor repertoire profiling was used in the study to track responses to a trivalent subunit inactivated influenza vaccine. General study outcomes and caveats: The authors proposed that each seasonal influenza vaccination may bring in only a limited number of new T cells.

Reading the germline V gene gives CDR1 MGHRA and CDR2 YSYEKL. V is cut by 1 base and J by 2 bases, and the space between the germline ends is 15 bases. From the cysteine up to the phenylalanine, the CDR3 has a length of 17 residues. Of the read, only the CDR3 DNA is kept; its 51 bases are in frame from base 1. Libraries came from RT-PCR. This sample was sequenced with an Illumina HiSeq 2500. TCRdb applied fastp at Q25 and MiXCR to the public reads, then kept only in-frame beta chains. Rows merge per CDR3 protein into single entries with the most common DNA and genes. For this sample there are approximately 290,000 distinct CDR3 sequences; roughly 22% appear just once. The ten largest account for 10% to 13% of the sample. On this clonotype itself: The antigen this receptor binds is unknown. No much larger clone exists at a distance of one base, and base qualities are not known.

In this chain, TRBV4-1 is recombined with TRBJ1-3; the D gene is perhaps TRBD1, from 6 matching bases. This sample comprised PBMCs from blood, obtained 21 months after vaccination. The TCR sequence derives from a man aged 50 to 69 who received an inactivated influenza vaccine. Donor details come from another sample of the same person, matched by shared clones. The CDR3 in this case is CASSQGPSGAAGNTIYF. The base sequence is TGCGCCAGCAGCCAAGGACCGTCAGGGGCTGCTGGAAACACCATATATTTT.